The present T cell receptor beta chain was sequenced within a study of CD8+ T cells in alopecia areata. V shed 5 bases and J 1 base; nucleotides not matched to a gene: 13. The CDR3 contains 17 residues. Germline CDR1 reads SQVTM; CDR2 reads ANQGSEA. As the sequencing template, cDNA was produced by extracting RNA and reverse transcribing it. Some clones are missing from TCRdb's copy, which holds only in-frame ones; the method was immunoSEQ multiplex PCR. Of 90,000 to 150,000 clones detected, 30% to 40% appear once; the ten largest clones hold over 3%. The origin of this receptor is a human donor with alopecia areata. The gene calls are TRBV29-1 and TRBJ1-4, with 7 bases fitting TRBD1. Material: CD4+ T cells sorted from blood. CDR3: CSVRIGGKGGTNEKLFF. The CDR3 bases are TGCAGCGTTCGCATAGGGGGCAAAGGTGGAACTAATGAAAAACTGTTTTTT.